This paragraph covers one T cell receptor (beta chain) sequence. Original analysis: Researchers report that nucleated cell counts were estimated from reference gene primer amplification. Sequencing was performed with immunoSEQ multiplex PCR; in TCRdb, only in-frame clones are kept and a portion is missing. The V and J calls and clone size were taken over from that table, and D and trimming were inferred from the DNA. The sample consists of 200,000 or so clones, 79% of them appearing once. The data are from a study of blood T cell repertoires in COVID-19. For the study at large: Donors in the United States, Italy and Spain gave samples during acute or convalescent COVID-19. T cells, B-cell-depleted T cells, or PBMCs provided the cDNA or gDNA that served as material.

The CDR3 sequence is 16 residues long. Germline lookup yields CDR1 MNHEY and CDR2 SMNVEV (reference sequence). V shed 2 bases, J shed 4 bases, and the junction held 8 bases outside the gene matches. V gene TRBV27 combines with J gene TRBJ2-7; TRBD2 matches 10 bases. Sequencing input: peripheral blood. This TCR came from a man in his 60s with active or convalescent COVID-19. CDR3 protein: CASSLRAGGSIYEQYF. CDR3 DNA: TGTGCCAGCAGTTTAAGAGCGGGAGGGTCTATATACGAGCAGTACTTC.